One and the same sample provided the 10 T cell receptor beta chains below, sequenced in a study of cytomegalovirus exposure and HLA in healthy donors. The PCR was carried out with 60 Vbeta primers and 13 Jbeta primers. Clones were sequenced by immunoSEQ multiplex PCR, and TCRdb holds only the in-frame ones, with some missing. The sample shows roughly 110,000 clones, about 70% of them seen only once. The sample comprised PBMCs. The origin of the receptors is a female donor in good health and CMV-seronegative.

The chain combines TRBV7-3 with TRBJ2-2; TRBD2 matches 10 bases. Germline assignment: CDR1 SGHTA and CDR2 FQGTGA. The CDR3 is 17 residues long. V dropped 0 bases and J dropped 5; count of bases not matched to a gene: 6. The CDR3 is CASSLTAGGVRTGELFF. Written as DNA, the CDR3 is TGTGCCAGCAGCTTAACAGCGGGAGGGGTTCGAACCGGGGAGCTGTTTTTT. The whole variable domain, filled in from reference TRBV7-3 and TRBJ2-2, reads GAGVSQTPSNKVTEKGKYVELRCDPISGHTALYWYRQSLGQGPEFLIYFQGTGAADDSGLPNDRFFAVRPEGSVSTLKIQRTERGDSAVYLCASSLTAGGVRTGELFFGEGSRLTVL.

The gene calls are TRBV5-1 and TRBJ2-1; a possible D gene is TRBD1 (6 bases). The CDR3 has 14 amino acids. Germline V gives CDR1 SGHRS, CDR2 YFSETQ. The V end lost 8 bases, the J end lost 6 bases, and 18 bases lay between the germline ends. CDR3 sequence: CASPPGLGGNEQFF. DNA for the CDR3: TGCGCCAGTCCCCCGGGCCTAGGGGGCAATGAGCAGTTCTTC.

The gene calls are TRBV29-1 and TRBJ2-1; the match to TRBD1 covers 9 bases. Trimming cost V 0 bases and J 0 bases; bases outside gene matches: 6. Germline CDR1 and CDR2: SQVTM and ANQGSEA. The CDR3 is made up of 17 amino acids. The DNA of the CDR3 is TGCAGCGTTGAAGACCTTAGGGACAGGGACTCCTACAATGAGCAGTTCTTC. This translates into CSVEDLRDRDSYNEQFF.

The genes are TRBV7-9 and TRBJ2-7; 7 positions match TRBD2. V lost 4 bases and J lost 1; bases outside the gene matches: 16. The CDR3 covers 18 residues. Germline-derived CDR1 and CDR2 are SEHNR and FQNEAQ (reference sequence). Here the CDR3 reads CASSWVGGSGKVSYEQYF. CDR3 in DNA: TGTGCCAGCAGCTGGGTCGGGGGGAGCGGGAAGGTATCCTACGAGCAGTACTTC.

The table lists this clone with a few counts. This chain joins TRBV28 and TRBJ1-4; tentative D call: TRBD1 (6 bases). The CDR3 is 19 residues long. The V end lost 5 bases, the J end lost 0 bases, and 22 bases lay between the germline ends. From germline, CDR1 is MDHEN and CDR2 SYDVKM. The CDR3 DNA reads as TGTGCCAGCAGTCCCACCGGGACACTGTCCGACCCAACTAATGAAAAACTGTTTTTT. Protein product: CASSPTGTLSDPTNEKLFF. Using reference TRBV28 and TRBJ1-4 for the parts outside the CDR3, the full variable domain is DVKVTQSSRYLVKRTGEKVFLECVQDMDHENMFWYRQDPGLGLRLIYFSYDVKMKEKGDIPEGYSVSREKKERFSLILESASTNQTSMYLCASSPTGTLSDPTNEKLFFGSGTQLSVL.

The chain carries TRBV9 and TRBJ2-1; weak D call: TRBD2 (5 bases). V lost 0 bases and J 0 bases, leaving 16 bases between the germline ends. This CDR3 contains 18 residues. From germline, CDR1 is SGDLS and CDR2 YYNGEE. CDR3 amino acids: CASSVESGAASSYNEQFF. The CDR3 DNA sequence: TGTGCCAGCAGCGTAGAGAGCGGAGCAGCGAGCTCCTACAATGAGCAGTTCTTC.

The chain is built from TRBV19 and TRBJ2-7; 9 nucleotides align to TRBD1. CDR1 and CDR2 (germline): LNHDA, SQIVND (reference sequence). This CDR3 comprises 13 residues. CDR3 DNA sequence: TGTGGAAACCGGGACAGGGAAACCTACGAGCAGTACTTC. Translating it yields CGNRDRETYEQYF.

This rearrangement joins TRBV10-3 to TRBJ2-3; TRBD1 matches 9 bases. The germline V gene has CDR1 ENHRY and CDR2 SYGVKD. V lost 4 bases to trimming and J lost 0 bases; unmatched junction nucleotides: 5. The CDR3 consists of 16 residues. CDR3 coding DNA: TGTGCCATCAGTGTGGGGACAGGGAGGAGCACAGATACGCAGTATTTT. This translates into CAISVGTGRSTDTQYF.

The chain is built from TRBV10-3 and TRBJ1-2, with 9 bases identical to TRBD1. Germline trimming cut 4 bases from V and 4 bases from J; bases unmatched to any gene: 4. This CDR3 has 14 amino acids. CDR1 is ENHRY and CDR2 is SYGVKD in the germline V gene. The chain's CDR3 is CAISGAGQGYGYTF. CDR3 nucleotides: TGTGCCATCAGTGGGGCGGGACAGGGCTATGGCTACACCTTC.

This clone was seen just once. The chain employs TRBV5-1 and TRBJ2-2; TRBD2 matches at 7 bases. The trim removed 4 bases at V and 7 bases at J, leaving 10 bases unmatched. This CDR3 has 15 residues. CDR1 is SGHRS and CDR2 is YFSETQ in the germline V gene. The CDR3 here is CASSQTPAGDGELFF. The DNA of the CDR3 is TGCGCCAGCAGCCAGACACCCGCGGGGGACGGGGAGCTGTTTTTT.